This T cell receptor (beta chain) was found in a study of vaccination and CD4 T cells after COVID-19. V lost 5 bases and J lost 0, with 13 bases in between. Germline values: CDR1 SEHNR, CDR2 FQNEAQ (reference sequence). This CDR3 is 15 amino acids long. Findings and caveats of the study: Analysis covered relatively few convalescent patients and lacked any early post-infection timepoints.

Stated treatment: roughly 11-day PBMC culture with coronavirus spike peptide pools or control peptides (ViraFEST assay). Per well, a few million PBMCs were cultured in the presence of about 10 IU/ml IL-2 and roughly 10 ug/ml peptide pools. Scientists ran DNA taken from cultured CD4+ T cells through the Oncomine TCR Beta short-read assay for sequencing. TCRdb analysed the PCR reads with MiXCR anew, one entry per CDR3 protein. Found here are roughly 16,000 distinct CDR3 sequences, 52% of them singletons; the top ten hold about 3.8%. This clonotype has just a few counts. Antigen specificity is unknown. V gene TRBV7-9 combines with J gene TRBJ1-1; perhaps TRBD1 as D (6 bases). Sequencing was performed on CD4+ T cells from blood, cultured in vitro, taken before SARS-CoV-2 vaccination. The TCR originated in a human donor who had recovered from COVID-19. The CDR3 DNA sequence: TGTGCCAGCAGCCGGGGGGACACGCTGAACACTGAAGCTTTCTTT. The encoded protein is CASSRGDTLNTEAFF.